The present TCR beta chain was sequenced within a study of early stage breast cancer tumors. The overall study: Invasive lobular carcinomas made up about 30% of the 12 ER+/PR+/HER2- tumors. Notes on the study in general: Enriched TCRB sequences shared across patients were mostly commonly generated sequences.

Sequenced by immunoSEQ multiplex PCR; TCRdb stores in-frame clones only, minus some. Among tens of thousands of clones, 55% to 75% were seen once, and the ten largest hold 7.2%. This clone was counted between two and nine times. Its antigen is currently unknown. Deletions cut 0 bases from V and 4 bases from J, with 7 bases between. The CDR3 spans 13 residues. The germline V gene encodes CDR1 SGHRS and CDR2 YFSETQ. The J gene is TRBJ1-2, the V gene TRBV5-1; the D is unclear. Sequenced material: blood. This sequence originates from a person aged 45 to 60 with breast cancer. The CDR3 protein is CASSLGRRYGYTF. CDR3 nucleotides: TGCGCCAGCAGCTTGGGCAGGCGCTATGGCTACACCTTC.